The entry below gives a single TCR beta chain sequence along with its context. The sample belongs to a study of neurological immune-mediated disorders. CDR1 and CDR2 from the germline V gene are SGHRS and YFSETQ. The CDR3 runs 14 residues. The V end was cut by 1 base, the J end by 0 bases, with 4 bases between. The sorted libraries drew on approximately 1 million T cells that were CD4+ or CD8+. TCRdb re-called the 5' RACE reads through MiXCR, storing one row per CDR3 protein. There are about 10,000 distinct CDR3 sequences in the sample; 20% to 25% occur only once, and around 13% lies in the top ten. The specimen sequenced was CD8+ T cells from blood. The chain uses TRBV5-1 and TRBJ2-2; D not resolved. The clonotype was recovered from a middle-aged woman with multiple sclerosis. The CDR3, as DNA: TGCGCCAGCAGCTTGAAGTCGAACACCGGGGAGCTGTTTTTT. It translates to CASSLKSNTGELFF.